This TCR beta chain derives from a study of tumor-infiltrating lymphocytes in localized non-small cell lung cancer. Study as a whole: Patients included smokers and never-smokers with various histologies, some sampled after neoadjuvant chemotherapy.

Some clones are missing from TCRdb's copy, which holds only in-frame ones; the method was immunoSEQ multiplex PCR. The repertoire holds some 5,200 clones, with around 65% as singletons. The CDR3 consists of 14 residues. In germline, CDR1 is MDHEN, CDR2 SYDVKM. Trimming removed 7 bases at V and 1 base at J, with 10 bases between. General study findings and limits: Technical variation could not be separated from intratumor heterogeneity here. Not all patients were TCR sequenced, owing to tissue quantity.

This clone appeared a single time. The antigen is undetermined. The V and J genes are TRBV28 and TRBJ2-2; a possible D gene is TRBD1 (5 bases). The TCR comes from a human donor with non-small cell lung cancer. Sample: uninvolved lung tissue not adjacent to the tumor. CDR3 residues: CASNQGLNTGELFF. The CDR3 nucleotides read TGTGCCAGCAACCAGGGTTTGAACACCGGGGAGCTGTTTTTT.